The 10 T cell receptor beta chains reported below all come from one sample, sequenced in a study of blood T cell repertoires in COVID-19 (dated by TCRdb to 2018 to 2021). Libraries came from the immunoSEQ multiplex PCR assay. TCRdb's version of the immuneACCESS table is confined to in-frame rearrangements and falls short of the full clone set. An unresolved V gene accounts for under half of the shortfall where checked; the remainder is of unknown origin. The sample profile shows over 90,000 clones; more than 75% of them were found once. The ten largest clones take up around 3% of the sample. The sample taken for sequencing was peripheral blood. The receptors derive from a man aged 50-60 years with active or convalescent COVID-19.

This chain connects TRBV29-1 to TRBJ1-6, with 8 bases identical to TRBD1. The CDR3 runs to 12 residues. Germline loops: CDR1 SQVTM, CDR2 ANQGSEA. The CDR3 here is CTRTGKNSPLHF. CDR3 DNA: TGCACTCGGACAGGGAAGAATTCACCCCTCCACTTT.

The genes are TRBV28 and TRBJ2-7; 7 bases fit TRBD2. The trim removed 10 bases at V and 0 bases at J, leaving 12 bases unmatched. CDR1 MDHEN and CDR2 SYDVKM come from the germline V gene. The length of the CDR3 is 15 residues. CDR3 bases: TGTGCCACCCGACCGGAAGCGGGGAGCTCCTACGAGCAGTACGTC. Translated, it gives CATRPEAGSSYEQYV.

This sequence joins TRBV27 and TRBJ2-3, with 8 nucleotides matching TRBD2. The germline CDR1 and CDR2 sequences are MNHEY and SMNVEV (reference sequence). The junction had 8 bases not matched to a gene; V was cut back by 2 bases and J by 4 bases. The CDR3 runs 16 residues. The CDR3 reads CASSLKTSGGADTQYF. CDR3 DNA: TGTGCCAGCAGTTTAAAAACTAGCGGAGGGGCAGATACGCAGTATTTT.

The CDR3 region has the DNA TGTGCCAGCTCACTGGGACAGGGGAACGAGCAGTACGTC. Translation gives CASSLGQGNEQYV. The gene calls are TRBV18 and TRBJ2-7, with 10 bases that match TRBD1. CDR3 size: 13 residues. V was pared by 4 bases and J by 5 bases, with 2 bases of the junction left unmatched. CDR1 KGHSH and CDR2 LQKENI come from the germline V gene.

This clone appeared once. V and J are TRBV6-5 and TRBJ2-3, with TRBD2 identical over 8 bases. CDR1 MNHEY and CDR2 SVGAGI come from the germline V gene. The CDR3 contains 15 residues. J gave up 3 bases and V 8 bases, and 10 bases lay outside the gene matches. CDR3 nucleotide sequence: TGTGCCAGCCGTAACGGGGGGGCCTCTACAGATACGCAGTATTTT. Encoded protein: CASRNGGASTDTQYF.

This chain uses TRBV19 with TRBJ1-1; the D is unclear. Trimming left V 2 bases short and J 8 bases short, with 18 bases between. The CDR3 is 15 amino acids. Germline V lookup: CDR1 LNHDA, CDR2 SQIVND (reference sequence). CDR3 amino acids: CASSIRQGAASEAFF. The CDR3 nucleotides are TGTGCCAGTAGTATAAGACAAGGCGCCGCTTCAGAAGCTTTCTTT.

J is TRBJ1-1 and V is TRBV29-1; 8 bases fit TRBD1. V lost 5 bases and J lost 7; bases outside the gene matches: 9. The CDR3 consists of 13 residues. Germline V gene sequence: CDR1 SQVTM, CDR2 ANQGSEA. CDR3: CSVRSQGAGEAFF. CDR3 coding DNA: TGCAGCGTTCGTTCCCAGGGGGCTGGTGAAGCTTTCTTT.

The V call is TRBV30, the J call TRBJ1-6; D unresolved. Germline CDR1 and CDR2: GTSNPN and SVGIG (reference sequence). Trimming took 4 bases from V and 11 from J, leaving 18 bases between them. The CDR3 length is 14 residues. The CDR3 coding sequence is TGTGCCTGGAACAAGGACGCCCGGAGGACACCCCTCCACTTT. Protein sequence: CAWNKDARRTPLHF.

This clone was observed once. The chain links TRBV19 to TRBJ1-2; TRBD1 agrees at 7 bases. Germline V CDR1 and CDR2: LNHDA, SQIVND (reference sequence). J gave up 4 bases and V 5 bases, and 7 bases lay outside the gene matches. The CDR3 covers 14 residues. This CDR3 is CASSPGTDLYGYTF. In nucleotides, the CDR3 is TGTGCCAGTAGTCCTGGGACAGATCTCTATGGCTACACCTTC. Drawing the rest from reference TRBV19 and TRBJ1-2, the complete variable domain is DGGITQSPKYLFRKEGQNVTLSCEQNLNHDAMYWYRQDPGQGLRLIYYSQIVNDFQKGDIAEGYSVSREKKESFPLTVTSAQKNPTAFYLCASSPGTDLYGYTFGSGTRLTVV.

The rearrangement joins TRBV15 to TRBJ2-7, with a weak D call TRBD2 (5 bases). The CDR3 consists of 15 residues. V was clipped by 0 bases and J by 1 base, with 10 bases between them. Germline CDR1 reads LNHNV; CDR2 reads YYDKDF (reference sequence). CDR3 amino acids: CATSRDGRGSYEQYF. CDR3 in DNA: TGTGCCACCAGCAGAGACGGAAGAGGGTCCTACGAGCAGTACTTC.